This entry features one T cell receptor (beta chain) sequence. Its specificity is unknown. This CDR3 spans 17 amino acids. Germline CDR1 and CDR2: LGHNA and YSLEER. Repertoires were generated with immunoSEQ multiplex PCR, while TCRdb's copy carries only in-frame clones and drops some. The sample contains 84,000 or so clones, approximately 94% of which appear only once. This sample is drawn from a study of Tregs in tolerant kidney transplant recipients. The nonmyeloablative bone marrow transplants came from related graft donors, with transient mixed chimerism. General study findings and limits: Findings come from small patient numbers and require larger validation.

This clonotype was sampled from a human patient who received a combined kidney and bone marrow transplant. Certain T cells may be donor cells from the graft. The genes are TRBV4-3 and TRBJ2-5, with TRBD2 matching 12 bases. Matching the DNA end better, TRBJ2-7 makes the J call doubtful. Sequencing used CD4+ T cells from blood (PBMCs), obtained 12 months after the transplant. The CDR3 DNA is TGCGCCAGCAGCCAAGAGACTAGCGGGAGATTCGCCTACGAGCAGTACTTC. Its translation is CASSQETSGRFAYEQYF.